These 8 T cell receptor beta chains were sequenced from one sample in a study of blood T cell repertoires in COVID-19. TCRdb's table, derived via immunoSEQ multiplex PCR, lists solely in-frame clones and lacks some. The repertoire holds 330,000 or so clones, with roughly 86% as singletons. The source material was PBMCs or T cells enriched from blood (not recorded which). The receptors originated from a man between 35 and 55 years old in a cohort exposed to, infected with or recovered from COVID-19 (not recorded which).

This rearrangement joins TRBV28 to TRBJ1-6; D gene ambiguous. Deletions cut 5 bases from V and 10 bases from J, with 15 bases between. The CDR3 is 14 amino acids. Germline lookup yields CDR1 MDHEN and CDR2 SYDVKM. The DNA of the CDR3 is TGTGCCAGCAGTCTCACGGGTCTTGCCTCACCCCTCCACTTT. It specifies CASSLTGLASPLHF. The variable domain in full, with the rest retrieved from reference TRBV28 and TRBJ1-6, is DVKVTQSSRYLVKRTGEKVFLECVQDMDHENMFWYRQDPGLGLRLIYFSYDVKMKEKGDIPEGYSVSREKKERFSLILESASTNQTSMYLCASSLTGLASPLHFGNGTRLTVT.

A single count supports this clone. The chain is built from TRBV28 and TRBJ2-7; 9 bases line up with TRBD1. Unmatched junction bases numbered 4, after V lost 2 bases and J lost 2 bases. The CDR3 consists of 15 residues. The germline CDR1 and CDR2 sequences are MDHEN and SYDVKM. The DNA of the CDR3 is TGTGCCAGCAGTTTACCCGGGGACAGGGCCTACGAGCAGTACTTC. It specifies CASSLPGDRAYEQYF.

The J gene is TRBJ1-3, the V gene TRBV30, with D perhaps matching TRBD1 (5 bases). V was clipped by 5 bases and J by 3 bases, with 11 bases between them. The germline CDR1 and CDR2 sequences are GTSNPN and SVGIG (reference sequence). The CDR3 extends over 13 amino acids. DNA of the CDR3: TGTGCCTGGGTGGGGGGAAGTGGAAACACCATATATTTT. Translation: CAWVGGSGNTIYF.

The chain uses TRBV7-9 and TRBJ1-2, with a possible D match to TRBD1 (5 bases). V gave up 1 base and J gave up 4 bases, with 13 bases separating them. The CDR3 is 15 amino acids. Germline CDR1 is SEHNR and CDR2 is FQNEAQ (reference sequence). In DNA, the CDR3 is TGTGCCAGCAGCTTAGGGGCAGGGCGCAGCTATGGCTACACCTTC. The encoded protein is CASSLGAGRSYGYTF. Full variable domain (missing parts from reference TRBV7-9 and TRBJ1-2): DTGVSQNPRHKITKRGQNVTFRCDPISEHNRLYWYRQTLGQGPEFLTYFQNEAQLEKSRLLSDRFSAERPKGSFSTLEIQRTEQGDSAMYLCASSLGAGRSYGYTFGSGTRLTVV.

The chain has TRBV10-1 and TRBJ1-3, with D uncertain. The CDR3 is 15 residues long. Trimming shortened V by 3 bases and J by 2 bases, and 11 bases separated the two germline ends. Germline assignment: CDR1 WNHNN and CDR2 SYGVQD (reference sequence). The CDR3 protein is CASSDSGGPGNTIYF. The CDR3 DNA reads as TGCGCCAGCAGTGATTCTGGTGGCCCTGGAAACACCATATATTTT.

CDR3 amino acids: CAWNPGTSFGNEQFF. CDR3 coding DNA: TGTGCCTGGAATCCCGGGACTAGCTTTGGGAATGAGCAGTTCTTC. The chain combines TRBV30 with TRBJ2-1; 9 bases fit TRBD2. J was trimmed by 7 bases and V by 4 bases; bases with no gene match: 11. Germline loops: CDR1 GTSNPN, CDR2 SVGIG (reference sequence). This CDR3 has 15 amino acids.

The V gene is TRBV5-4, the J gene TRBJ2-7; D is perhaps TRBD1 (5 bases). Germline V gene sequence: CDR1 SGHNT, CDR2 YYREEE (reference sequence). The CDR3 contains 13 residues. Between the trimmed V and J ends, which lost 1 base and 7 bases, there was a span of 12 bases. The CDR3, as DNA: TGTGCCAGCAGCTTGTCCCAGGGAAGGGAGCAGTACTTC. Translated: CASSLSQGREQYF.

The CDR3 loop is CASSVRLAGVYEQYF. In DNA form, the CDR3 reads TGTGCCAGCAGCGTTCGGCTAGCGGGAGTCTACGAGCAGTACTTC. The genes are TRBV9 and TRBJ2-7; 10 bases are shared with TRBD2. This CDR3 has 15 residues. Germline V gene lookup returns CDR1 SGDLS and CDR2 YYNGEE. J gave up 3 bases and V 2 bases, and 5 bases lay outside the gene matches.